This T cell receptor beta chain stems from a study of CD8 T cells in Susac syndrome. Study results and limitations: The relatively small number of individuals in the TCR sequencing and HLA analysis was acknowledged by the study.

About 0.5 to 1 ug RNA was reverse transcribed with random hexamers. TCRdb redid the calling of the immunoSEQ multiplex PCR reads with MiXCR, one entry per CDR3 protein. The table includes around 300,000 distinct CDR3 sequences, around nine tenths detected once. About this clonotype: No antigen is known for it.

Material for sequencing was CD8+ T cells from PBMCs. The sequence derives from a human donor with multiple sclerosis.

The CDR3 region is CASSLVLTSGGGEQFF. The DNA for the CDR3 is TGCGCCAGCAGCTTGGTTTTGACTAGCGGGGGCGGTGAGCAGTTCTTC. The genes are TRBV5-1 and TRBJ2-1; TRBD2 aligns across 12 bases. CDR1 is SGHRS, CDR2 YFSETQ, per germline. This CDR3 has 16 residues. The ends lost 0 bases at V and 9 bases at J; junction bases unmatched: 7.